The 2 T cell receptor beta chains given below trace back to one sample, sequenced in a study of blood T cell repertoires in COVID-19. Data came from immunoSEQ multiplex PCR; TCRdb stores just in-frame clones and leaves some out. The sample gives 25,000 to 35,000 clones, roughly 70% of which show up once; under 25% is in the top ten. The sample taken for sequencing was peripheral blood. These receptors were obtained from a boy between 2 and 10 years old with active or convalescent COVID-19.

This chain connects TRBV11-2 to TRBJ1-1; 9 nucleotides align to TRBD1. Germline CDR1 SGHAT, CDR2 FQNNGV. This CDR3 spans 15 amino acids. With V trimmed by 4 bases and J by 4 bases, 7 bases remained unmatched. The CDR3 nucleotides are TGTGCCAGCAGCTCAATACAGGGGGCGGTCACTGAAGCTTTCTTT. This sequence encodes CASSSIQGAVTEAFF.

This chain links TRBV9 with TRBJ2-3; 10 nucleotides line up with TRBD2. CDR1 and CDR2 (germline): SGDLS, YYNGEE. This CDR3 comprises 15 residues. The trim removed 4 bases at V and 1 base at J, leaving 3 bases unmatched. The CDR3 DNA follows: TGTGCCAGCAGCCCCACTAGCGGGGGCACAGATACGCAGTATTTT. Translating it yields CASSPTSGGTDTQYF.